The present entry profiles one TCR beta chain with its context. What it recognizes is unknown. The sample belongs to a study of a mutant IDH1 vaccine in newly diagnosed glioma. Across the whole study: Those enrolled had earlier been treated with radiotherapy, temozolomide, or both, mostly both.

Sample time point: week 5, during vaccination. Doses consisted of 300 ug of mutant IDH1 20-mer peptide each, paired with topical imiquimod. Tumors from donors were new WHO grade 3 or 4 IDH1-mutant astrocytomas with ATRX loss. After removal of 5 bases from V and 4 bases from J, the junction contained 8 bases not matched to a gene. The CDR3 contains 16 residues. CDR1 and CDR2 (germline): MNHEY, SMNVEV (reference sequence). Clones were read by immunoSEQ multiplex PCR, and TCRdb kept only the in-frame ones, dropping some. Of around 52,000 clones in the sample, about nine tenths are singletons; the top ten hold roughly 4.8%.

The starting material was PBMCs, obtained from a glioma patient whose treatment included an IDH1 peptide vaccine. This TCR derives from a woman in her forties with glioma. The rearrangement joins TRBV27 to TRBJ2-5; 12 bases align to TRBD2. CDR3 residues: CASSPRLAGDGETQYF. The CDR3 coding sequence is TGTGCCAGCAGTCCACGACTAGCGGGAGATGGAGAGACCCAGTACTTC.